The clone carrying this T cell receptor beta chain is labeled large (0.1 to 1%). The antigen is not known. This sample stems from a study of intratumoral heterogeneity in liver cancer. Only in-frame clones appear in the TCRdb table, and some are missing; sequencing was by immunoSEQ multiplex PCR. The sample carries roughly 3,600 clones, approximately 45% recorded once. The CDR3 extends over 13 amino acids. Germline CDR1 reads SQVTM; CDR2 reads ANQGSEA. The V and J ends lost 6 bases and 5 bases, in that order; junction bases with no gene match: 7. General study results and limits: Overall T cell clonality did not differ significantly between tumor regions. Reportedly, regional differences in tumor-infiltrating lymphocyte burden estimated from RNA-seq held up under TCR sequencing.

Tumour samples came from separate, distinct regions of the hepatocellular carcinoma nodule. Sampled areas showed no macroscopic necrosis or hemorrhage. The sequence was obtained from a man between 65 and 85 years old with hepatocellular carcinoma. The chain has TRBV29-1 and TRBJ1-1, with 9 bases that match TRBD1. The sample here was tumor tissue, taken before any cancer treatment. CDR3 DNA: TGCAGCGTACCGGGACAGGGTTGGACTGAAGCTTTCTTT. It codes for CSVPGQGWTEAFF.